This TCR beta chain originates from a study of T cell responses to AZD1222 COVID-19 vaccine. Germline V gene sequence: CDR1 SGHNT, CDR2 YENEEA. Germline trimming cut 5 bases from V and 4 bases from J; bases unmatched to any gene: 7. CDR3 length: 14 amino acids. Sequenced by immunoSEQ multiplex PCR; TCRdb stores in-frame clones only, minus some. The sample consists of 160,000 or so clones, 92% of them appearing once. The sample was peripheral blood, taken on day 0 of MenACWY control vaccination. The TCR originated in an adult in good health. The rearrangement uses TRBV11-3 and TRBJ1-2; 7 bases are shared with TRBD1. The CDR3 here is CASSRTGGGYGYTF. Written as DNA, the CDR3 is TGTGCCAGCAGCCGGACAGGAGGAGGCTATGGCTACACCTTC.